This passage covers 29 T cell receptor beta chains from one sample sequenced in a study of T cells in Graves' hyperthyroidism and ophthalmopathy. It was RNA transcripts that yielded the amplified TCR beta CDR3 regions. The TCR CDR3 was amplified in a first-round RT-PCR using the HTBI primer set. TCRdb passed the multiplex PCR reads through MiXCR, listing each CDR3 protein once. The sample includes about 540,000 distinct CDR3 sequences, around 42% of them seen just once. Sequencing used peripheral blood or thyroid tissue (not recorded which). Source of these receptors: a woman aged 18 to 35 with Graves' hyperthyroidism.

This clonotype came up many times. This chain links TRBV2 with TRBJ2-2; perhaps TRBD2 as D (5 bases). This CDR3 spans 15 amino acids. The V end lost 4 bases, the J end lost 2 bases, and 11 bases lay between the germline ends. The germline V gene has CDR1 SNHLY and CDR2 FYNNEI. The CDR3 spells CASSVEGINTGELFF. CDR3 nucleotides: TGTGCCAGCAGTGTAGAGGGAATCAACACCGGGGAGCTGTTTTTT. The whole variable domain, filled in from reference TRBV2 and TRBJ2-2, reads EPEVTQTPSHQVTQMGQEVILRCVPISNHLYFYWYRQILGQKVEFLVSFYNNEISEKSEIFDDQFSVERPDGSNFTLKIRSTKLEDSAMYFCASSVEGINTGELFFGEGSRLTVL.

The J gene is TRBJ1-1, the V gene TRBV7-3; tentative D call: TRBD1 (6 bases). This CDR3 is built from 15 residues. Germline V gives CDR1 SGHTA, CDR2 FQGTGA. Trimming cost V 4 bases and J 3 bases, with 15 bases left between them. Here the CDR3 DNA reads TGTGCCAGCAGCTCCTCCGGGGGCGCGGACACTGAAGCTTTCTTT. Its protein is CASSSSGGADTEAFF. Together with reference TRBV7-3 and TRBJ1-1, the CDR3 gives the full variable domain: GAGVSQTPSNKVTEKGKYVELRCDPISGHTALYWYRQSLGQGPEFLIYFQGTGAADDSGLPNDRFFAVRPEGSVSTLKIQRTERGDSAVYLCASSSSGGADTEAFFGQGTRLTVV.

This clonotype showed up many times. The chain has TRBV19 and TRBJ1-1; 7 bases map to TRBD1. The length of the CDR3 is 14 residues. Looked up from germline, CDR1 is LNHDA and CDR2 is SQIVND (reference sequence). Trimming removed 3 bases from V and 5 bases from J; junction bases left unmatched: 6. CDR3 amino acids: CASSISQGGTEAFF. CDR3 nucleotides: TGTGCCAGTAGTATTTCCCAGGGGGGAACTGAAGCTTTCTTT.

This clonotype was detected ten times or more. This sequence joins TRBV4-1 and TRBJ2-7, with D perhaps TRBD1 or TRBD2 (5 bases each). Germline V lookup: CDR1 MGHRA, CDR2 YSYEKL. The CDR3 has 16 residues. The V and J ends lost 0 bases and 0 bases respectively, with 12 bases between them. The CDR3 DNA reads as TGCGCCAGCAGCCAAGAGGGGGACGGCAGCTCCTACGAGCAGTACTTC. This translates into CASSQEGDGSSYEQYF.

This clonotype showed up many times. The J gene is TRBJ2-7, the V gene TRBV7-6; possibly TRBD1 for D (6 bases). This CDR3 spans 14 amino acids. The germline CDR1 and CDR2 sequences are SGHVS and FNYEAQ. Trimming shortened V by 5 bases and J by 3 bases, and 14 bases separated the two germline ends. DNA of the CDR3: TGTGCCAGCAGCCTCTTAGGGGACAACTACGAGCAGTACTTC. Protein product: CASSLLGDNYEQYF.

This clonotype showed up many times. The chain employs TRBV5-8 and TRBJ2-7; 9 nucleotides agree with TRBD1. Germline CDR1 SGHTS, CDR2 YDEGEE. The CDR3 spans 16 residues. J was trimmed by 2 bases and V by 5 bases; bases with no gene match: 11. The CDR3 coding sequence is TGTGCCAGCAGATTCTCCGGGACAGGGCTAACCTACGAGCAGTACTTC. It encodes CASRFSGTGLTYEQYF.

This clonotype has a count of ten or more. The V and J genes are TRBV29-1 and TRBJ2-5, with TRBD1 matching 8 bases. There are 15 residues in the CDR3. CDR1 SQVTM and CDR2 ANQGSEA come from the germline V gene. The V and J ends lost 6 bases and 2 bases, in that order; junction bases with no gene match: 11. Here the CDR3 DNA reads TGCAGCGTGCCCCTAGCCAGGGGGCAACAAGAGACCCAGTACTTC. It translates to CSVPLARGQQETQYF.

This clonotype occurred many times. This sequence joins TRBV7-9 and TRBJ2-7, with TRBD1 identical over 7 bases. The CDR3 extends over 13 amino acids. J lost 2 bases, V lost 3 bases, and 1 base had no gene match. Germline V gives CDR1 SEHNR, CDR2 FQNEAQ (reference sequence). The DNA of the CDR3 is TGTGCCAGCAGCTTCACAGGGGCCTACGAGCAGTACTTC. It is translated as CASSFTGAYEQYF.

V gene TRBV4-2 combines with J gene TRBJ1-1; TRBD1 matches at 7 bases. The CDR3 is 15 residues long. Looked up from germline, CDR1 is LGHNA and CDR2 is YNFKEQ. Trimming cost V 2 bases and J 1 base; bases outside gene matches: 4. The CDR3 DNA reads as TGTGCCAGCAGCCAAAGGGACAGCTGGAACACTGAAGCTTTCTTT. Protein product: CASSQRDSWNTEAFF.

The V and J genes are TRBV7-3 and TRBJ2-7, with TRBD2 matching 12 bases. There are 15 residues in the CDR3. The V gene's germline CDR1 is SGHTA and CDR2 FQGTGA. The junction had 6 bases not matched to a gene; V was cut back by 2 bases and J by 7 bases. The CDR3: CASSLLAGGYYEQYF. In nucleotides, the CDR3 is TGTGCCAGCAGCTTACTAGCGGGAGGGTACTATGAGCAGTACTTC.

This clonotype has a count of ten or more. This sequence joins TRBV7-9 and TRBJ2-5; D is tentatively TRBD1 or TRBD2 (5 bases each). CDR1 is SEHNR, CDR2 FQNEAQ, per germline (reference sequence). The CDR3 sequence is 13 residues long. The V and J ends lost 8 bases and 7 bases respectively, with 17 bases between them. Here the CDR3 reads CASSVGEAPTQYF. Here the CDR3 DNA reads TGTGCCAGCTCGGTGGGGGAAGCACCGACCCAGTACTTC.

This clonotype was seen at least ten times. The rearrangement uses TRBV24-1 and TRBJ1-2; D gene uncertain. The CDR3 covers 13 residues. Germline V gives CDR1 KGHDR, CDR2 SFDVKD. The V gene lost 3 bases and the J gene lost 4 bases, with 8 bases spanning the gap. CDR3: CATSDKVAYGYTF. The CDR3 nucleotides are TGTGCCACCAGTGATAAGGTTGCCTATGGCTACACCTTC.

This clonotype has at least ten counts. J is TRBJ2-7 and V is TRBV7-9, with TRBD1 matching 7 bases. This CDR3 is built from 15 residues. From germline, CDR1 is SEHNR and CDR2 FQNEAQ (reference sequence). V gave up 1 base and J gave up 5 bases; unmatched junction bases: 8. CDR3 region: CASSLVLGTAHEQYF. CDR3 sequence (DNA): TGTGCCAGCAGCTTAGTATTAGGGACAGCTCACGAGCAGTACTTC.

This chain links TRBV29-1 with TRBJ1-2; D perhaps matches TRBD1 (5 bases). Germline V gene data show CDR1 as SQVTM and CDR2 as ANQGSEA. The CDR3 totals 13 residues. V was pared by 8 bases and J by 7 bases, with 20 bases between. The CDR3 loop reads CSLANTGLRGYTF. For the CDR3, the DNA is TGCAGCTTGGCCAATACAGGTCTTCGTGGCTACACCTTC.

The chain employs TRBV29-1 and TRBJ1-5, with D perhaps matching TRBD1 (6 bases). The germline V gene has CDR1 SQVTM and CDR2 ANQGSEA. Trimming left V 8 bases short and J 4 bases short, with 15 bases between. The CDR3 is made up of 13 amino acids. The CDR3 loop is CSLDRNLNQPQHF. CDR3 sequence (DNA): TGCAGCCTAGACAGGAATCTAAATCAGCCCCAGCATTTT. The full variable domain, in which reference TRBV29-1 and TRBJ1-5 provide the parts outside the CDR3, is SAVISQKPSRDICQRGTSLTIQCQVDSQVTMMFWYRQQPGQSLTLIATANQGSEATYESGFVIDKFPISRPNLTFSTLTVSNMSPEDSSIYLCSLDRNLNQPQHFGDGTRLSIL.

This clonotype came up many times. The chain has TRBV6-2 or TRBV6-3 and TRBJ2-7, with TRBD1 as a possible D gene (6 bases). Germline CDR1 is MNHEY and CDR2 is SVGEGT. V lost 0 bases, J lost 0 bases, and 12 bases lay in between. This CDR3 is 16 amino acids long. CDR3: CASSYSRDKSSYEQYF. The CDR3 bases are TGTGCCAGCAGTTACTCGAGGGACAAGAGCTCCTACGAGCAGTACTTC.

The rearrangement uses TRBV2 and TRBJ1-6; 11 nucleotides match TRBD1. Germline CDR1 is SNHLY and CDR2 is FYNNEI. CDR3 length: 16 amino acids. The V gene end was trimmed by 5 bases and the J gene end by 6 bases; junction bases not matched to a gene: 6. CDR3 sequence reads: CASSQRTGGGNSPLHF. Written as DNA, the CDR3 is TGTGCCAGCAGTCAGCGGACAGGGGGCGGTAATTCACCCCTCCACTTT.

The sample holds many counts of this clonotype. This chain connects TRBV2 to TRBJ1-1, with D maybe TRBD1 (6 bases). Germline V gene sequence: CDR1 SNHLY, CDR2 FYNNEI. Trimming removed 5 bases at V and 5 bases at J, with 15 bases between. There are 14 residues in the CDR3. The CDR3 DNA reads as TGTGCCAGCAGTCCAGACAGGTTTAGTACTGAAGCTTTCTTT. Residues: CASSPDRFSTEAFF.

With respect to this clonotype: Its ends do not fully match the called genes, so a read error is possible. V usage is TRBV29-1 and J usage is TRBJ2-2, with 7 bases identical to TRBD1. The V gene's germline CDR1 is SQVTM and CDR2 ANQGSEA. The CDR3 is made up of 13 amino acids. The CDR3 loop reads CSGQGANTGKLFF. CDR3 bases: TGCAGCGGACAGGGTGCGAACACCGGGAAGCTGTTTTTT.

The chain uses TRBV30 and TRBJ1-5; D uncertain. Trimming took 0 bases from V and 4 from J, leaving 4 bases between them. Germline-derived CDR1 and CDR2 are GTSNPN and SVGIG (reference sequence). The CDR3 has 12 residues. CDR3 sequence (DNA): TGTGCCTGGAGTGTCGGAAATCAGCCCCAGCATTTT. Protein: CAWSVGNQPQHF.

Ten or more counts support this clonotype. V and J are TRBV28 and TRBJ2-6, with D uncertain. V was trimmed by 6 bases and J by 0 bases, leaving 9 bases between them. Germline CDR1 MDHEN, CDR2 SYDVKM. The length of the CDR3 is 15 residues. The CDR3: CASRSHGSGANVLTF. The DNA for the CDR3 is TGTGCCAGCAGATCCCATGGCTCTGGGGCCAACGTCCTGACTTTC.

V and J are TRBV7-2 and TRBJ2-3; no clear D. The CDR3 runs 12 residues. CDR1 is SGHTA, CDR2 FQGNSA, per germline. The V end was cut by 5 bases, the J end by 2 bases, with 5 bases between. The CDR3 region has the DNA TGTGCCAGCAGCCATTACACAGATACGCAGTATTTT. It yields the protein CASSHYTDTQYF.

The sample holds many counts of this clonotype. The chain uses TRBV12-3 or TRBV12-4 and TRBJ2-5; 7 nucleotides match TRBD1. With 5 bases clipped from V and 1 base from J, the junction kept 7 bases outside the gene matches. CDR3 length equals 15 residues. CDR3 coding DNA: TGTGCCAGCAGTCCGAGACAGGGATCCCAAGAGACCCAGTACTTC. Amino acid sequence: CASSPRQGSQETQYF.

With regard to this clonotype: The junction departs from the called germline gene at one end, perhaps through a read error. The chain carries TRBV5-5 and TRBJ1-1; no definite D call. This CDR3 region has 16 residues. Germline values: CDR1 SGHKS, CDR2 YYEKEE (reference sequence). The CDR3 sequence: CACSLGGRDLNTEAFF. The CDR3 DNA reads TGTGCCTGCAGCTTAGGAGGACGGGATTTGAACACTGAAGCTTTCTTT. The full variable domain, completed using reference TRBV5-5 and TRBJ1-1, is DAGVTQSPTHLIKTRGQQVTLRCSPISGHKSVSWYQQVLGQGPQFIFQYYEKEERGRGNFPDRFSARQFPNYSSELNVNALLLGDSALYLCACSLGGRDLNTEAFFGQGTRLTVV.

This clonotype was found many times. The V call is TRBV12-3 or TRBV12-4, the J call TRBJ1-5; perhaps TRBD1 as D (6 bases). Trimming stripped 5 bases from V and 4 bases from J, with 15 bases between. This CDR3 region has 15 residues. CDR3 protein: CASSTRDMGNQPQHF. CDR3 bases: TGTGCCAGCAGTACCCGGGACATGGGGAATCAGCCCCAGCATTTT.

This clonotype was seen repeatedly, ten times or more. The V call is TRBV7-9, the J call TRBJ2-2; the D gene could be TRBD1 or TRBD2 (6 bases each). The V end lost 4 bases, the J end lost 5 bases, and 23 bases lay between the germline ends. The CDR3 runs 18 residues. Germline-derived CDR1 and CDR2 are SEHNR and FQNEAQ (reference sequence). CDR3 residues: CASSSRPVWRRGTGELFF. The CDR3 DNA reads as TGTGCCAGCAGCTCACGGCCGGTCTGGCGGAGGGGGACCGGGGAGCTGTTTTTT.

The chain has TRBV19 and TRBJ2-7, with 7 bases that match TRBD1. Losses at the gene ends were 4 bases for V and 5 bases for J; bases not matched to a gene: 8. The germline V gene encodes CDR1 LNHDA and CDR2 SQIVND (reference sequence). This CDR3 spans 14 amino acids. The CDR3 DNA is TGTGCCAGTAGTACTTCGACAGGGATGCACGAGCAGTACTTC. It is translated as CASSTSTGMHEQYF.

The chain carries TRBV6-5 and TRBJ2-3, with TRBD2 matching over 7 bases. With V trimmed by 10 bases and J by 1 base, 8 bases remained unmatched. The CDR3 loop spans 14 amino acids. CDR1 is MNHEY, CDR2 SVGAGI, per germline. CDR3 in DNA: TGTGCCACCTCTCTAGCGGTTCGCACAGATACGCAGTATTTT. Translated: CATSLAVRTDTQYF.

This clonotype came up many times. The chain joins TRBV18 to TRBJ1-2, with a tentative D call TRBD1 (5 bases). The CDR3 length is 13 residues. Trimming stripped 3 bases from V and 3 bases from J, with 8 bases between. In germline, CDR1 is KGHSH, CDR2 LQKENI. The CDR3 DNA follows: TGTGCCAGCTCACCCGGGACGGACTATGGCTACACCTTC. Translation: CASSPGTDYGYTF.